This T cell receptor (beta chain) was sequenced during a study of T and B cells in COVID-19 patients (dated by TCRdb to 2020 to 2022). General notes on the study: Using TRB and IGH repertoire sequencing of peripheral blood, the study characterized adaptive immunity in COVID-19 patients who had active infection or had recovered. Comorbidities linked to unfavorable COVID-19 outcome were present in about 90% of the roughly 20 patients in the active-infection cohort. Median age was about 34 years in the recovered cohort versus 67 years in the active-infection cohort. Over 8 million TCR sequences were analysed in a TCR and BCR sequence repository that covered about 40 patients and around 73 time points. A recovered cohort included about 18 patients who provided some 22 samples, and most of these patients had mild to moderate COVID-19 treated on an outpatient basis. As many as 9 follow-up blood samples were collected from each patient, and in some individuals these samples spanned different disease stages. An age-matched reference group of fewer than 45 healthy donors negative for COVID-19 antibodies was used as the comparison for repertoire analyses. Critical illness requiring mechanical ventilation or ECMO was present in about 55% of the roughly 20 patients in the active-infection cohort. Because samples were available both during active disease and after recovery, two patients were counted in both the recovered and the active cohorts. Beyond this particular receptor, the publication reports: Specific T cell subsets (CD4+/Treg/CD8+) and sorted SARS-CoV-2-responsive or tetramer+ T cells had not yet been sequenced, and these experiments were ongoing. Patients with COVID-19 were reported to show strongly skewed TRBV/TRBJ gene usage. During active COVID-19 the TRB repertoires were highly clonal, but at recovery diversity and richness rose above the levels seen in healthy donors. It was stated that prospective validation of the reported TCR clusters was required before the clusters could be put to clinical use. A total of 2,200 or so TCR clusters were exclusive to the recovered cohort, and 25 to 40 of those clusters were low-pGen clusters. The cohort was considered too small to assess HLA contributions to COVID-19 susceptibility or severity. Blood samples obtained from mildly ill patients during symptoms, as well as early samples obtained from severe cases, were available only in scarce numbers.

V loses 0 bases of germline sequence and J loses 5 bases, and the interval between the two ends is 11 bases. CDR1 and CDR2 are read off the germline V gene (reference sequence) as LNHNV and YYDKDF. The CDR3 measures 16 amino acids from cysteine to phenylalanine. The only DNA kept is the CDR3, 48 bases in frame from the first base. Genomic DNA extracted from blood was used in amounts of about 220-500 ng for amplification of TRB repertoires. The table lists this clonotype with a few counts. Its specific antigen is unknown. Base qualities are not at hand, and no much larger clone is one base apart. The instrument was an Illumina MiSeq. TRB rearrangements were amplified by multiplex PCR with BIOMED2 TRB-A/B primer pools. Illumina-compatible adapters and 7-nucleotide sample barcodes were added to the amplicons in two consecutive PCRs. All library PCRs used Phusion HS II polymerase. Amplicons were gel-purified with the NucleoSpin Gel and PCR Clean-up kit, quantified on Qubit, and pooled at about 4 nM. Before Illumina next-generation sequencing, the quality of the amplicon pool was assessed on an Agilent 2100 Bioanalyzer. Regarding the original processing steps: Annotation of TRB rearrangements was done in MiXCR 3.0.8 with the default MiXCR reference library. Non-productive reads and sequences with fewer than 2 reads were excluded, and each unique CDR3 nucleotide sequence counted as one clone. Clonality, diversity, richness and V-J gene usage were calculated in R 3.5.1. GLIPH2 was used to cluster TCRs based on CDR3 similarity, and OLGA was used to calculate the generation probabilities. GLIPH2 clusters were kept only if they contained at least four unique TCR clonotypes found in at least three individuals. The raw public data were reprocessed by TCRdb itself: fastp quality trimming at Q25, MiXCR clonotype calling, in-frame beta chains only. Identical CDR3 protein sequences are pooled into one entry, listed with their most common genes and DNA. These V and J calls are TCRdb output, not the study's own analysis. This sample comprises about 9,500 distinct CDR3 sequences, 25% to 30% of them detected only once. The ten largest clones represent under 35% of the sample.

The sequencing input was blood. This sequence was found in a human donor who had recovered from COVID-19. The chain employs TRBV15 and TRBJ1-6, and possibly TRBD1, on 5 matching bases. The CDR3 protein: CATSRDRAGNNSPLHF. The nucleotides read TGTGCCACCAGCAGAGATAGGGCAGGGAATAATTCACCCCTCCACTTT.